The 32 T cell receptor beta chains listed next were all sequenced from one sample in a study of T cell clonotyping in hematopoietic cell transplantation (dated by TCRdb to 2020 to 2023). Library creation used the immunoSEQ multiplex PCR assay. This is the immuneACCESS table as TCRdb keeps it, with only in-frame sequences that have V and J called. A part of the clones is gone; compared with another copy, unresolved V genes explain less than half, and the rest is unexplained. The sample table records tens of thousands of clones; about 96% of these occur just once. The ten biggest clones cover roughly 1.5% of the sample. The time point label for this specimen denotes: recipient sample about 28 days before transplant, after cytoreduction. The material sequenced was peripheral blood mononuclear cells, taken before stem cell transplant. All receptors come from a woman in her forties or fifties with acute myeloid leukemia. Some clones in this sample may be carry-over from other donors' samples.

V gene TRBV9 combines with J gene TRBJ2-5, with TRBD1 as a possible D gene (5 bases). This CDR3 comprises 14 residues. The V gene's germline CDR1 is SGDLS and CDR2 YYNGEE. The V end lost 0 bases, the J end lost 2 bases, and 8 bases lay between the germline ends. The CDR3 here is CASSVGYRQETQYF. The DNA for the CDR3 is TGTGCCAGCAGCGTAGGTTACAGGCAAGAGACCCAGTACTTC.

V usage is TRBV4-1 and J usage is TRBJ2-1; D remains unclear. Between the trimmed V and J ends, which lost 0 bases and 7 bases, there was a span of 19 bases. From germline, CDR1 is MGHRA and CDR2 YSYEKL. The CDR3 runs to 17 residues. The CDR3 loop is CASSQELGRNVINEQFF. The CDR3, as DNA: TGCGCCAGCAGCCAAGAGTTGGGCCGGAATGTGATAAATGAGCAGTTCTTC.

The genes are TRBV6-5 and TRBJ1-5; 7 bases agree with TRBD1. Germline V gene lookup returns CDR1 MNHEY and CDR2 SVGAGI. Germline trimming cut 6 bases from V and 2 bases from J; bases unmatched to any gene: 4. There are 14 residues in the CDR3. The CDR3 here is CASSPDRGNQPQHF. The CDR3 DNA reads TGTGCCAGCAGCCCCGACAGGGGCAATCAGCCCCAGCATTTT.

The chain joins TRBV28 to TRBJ1-2; D remains unclear. In germline, CDR1 is MDHEN, CDR2 SYDVKM. V was shortened by 6 bases and J by 0 bases, with 8 bases between the two germline ends. The CDR3 spans 13 residues. The CDR3 DNA reads TGTGCCAGCAGGGTGTCCCCTAACTATGGCTACACCTTC. Translating it yields CASRVSPNYGYTF.

The gene calls are TRBV27 and TRBJ1-2; D is ambiguous. CDR1 MNHEY and CDR2 SMNVEV come from the germline V gene (reference sequence). This CDR3 region has 14 residues. With 7 bases removed from V and 8 bases from J, the gap between germline ends came to 20 bases. CDR3 nucleotide sequence: TGTGCCAGCACAGATTCGGGCCCCAGAGGAGGCTACACCTTC. Translated: CASTDSGPRGGYTF.

J is TRBJ1-6 and V is TRBV7-8, with D unclear. The germline V gene has CDR1 SGHVS and CDR2 FQNEAQ. Trimming removed 1 base at V and 15 bases at J, with 19 bases between. The CDR3 has 15 amino acids. The CDR3 coding sequence is TGTGCCAGCAGCTTAGTTCTGGTCCAGAACCAAAACCTCCACTTT. Translating it yields CASSLVLVQNQNLHF.

The chain couples TRBV4-1 to TRBJ2-2; D uncertain. Germline CDR1 is MGHRA and CDR2 is YSYEKL. There are 16 residues in the CDR3. V dropped 0 bases and J dropped 2 bases, with 10 bases sitting between them. CDR3 residues: CASSQEGSINTGELFF. Here the CDR3 DNA reads TGCGCCAGCAGCCAAGAGGGTAGCATAAACACCGGGGAGCTGTTTTTT.

The rearrangement uses TRBV29-1 and TRBJ1-4; maybe TRBD1 (5 bases). Germline V gives CDR1 SQVTM, CDR2 ANQGSEA. The germline V and J ends were trimmed by 5 bases and 0 bases, with 7 bases remaining between them. The CDR3 has 13 residues. CDR3 bases: TGCAGCGTTCGGGGCGCAACTAATGAAAAACTGTTTTTT. Its translation is CSVRGATNEKLFF. The full variable domain, completed using reference TRBV29-1 and TRBJ1-4, is SAVISQKPSRDICQRGTSLTIQCQVDSQVTMMFWYRQQPGQSLTLIATANQGSEATYESGFVIDKFPISRPNLTFSTLTVSNMSPEDSSIYLCSVRGATNEKLFFGSGTQLSVL.

The chain is built from TRBV9 and TRBJ2-3; D is unresolved. Per germline, CDR1 SGDLS and CDR2 YYNGEE. The CDR3 spans 11 residues. V lost 4 bases and J 2 bases, leaving 2 bases between the germline ends. This CDR3 reads CASSLTDTQYF. The CDR3 coding sequence is TGTGCCAGCAGCCTCACAGATACGCAGTATTTT.

The chain carries TRBV6-5 and TRBJ1-2, with D possibly being TRBD1 (5 bases). This CDR3 has 14 residues. V lost 7 bases to trimming and J lost 4 bases, with 16 bases between them. Germline V gene data show CDR1 as MNHEY and CDR2 as SVGAGI. The CDR3, as DNA: TGTGCCAGCACCAAACAAGGGGTGACCTATGGCTACACCTTC. Amino acid sequence: CASTKQGVTYGYTF.

The chain has TRBV19 and TRBJ2-3; no firm D call. The CDR3 spans 12 residues. Looked up from germline, CDR1 is LNHDA and CDR2 is SQIVND (reference sequence). V lost 5 bases, J lost 7 bases, and 10 bases lay in between. The CDR3 loop reads CASSSDLHTQYF. The CDR3, as DNA: TGTGCCAGTAGTTCGGACCTACATACGCAGTATTTT. Full variable domain (missing parts from reference TRBV19 and TRBJ2-3): DGGITQSPKYLFRKEGQNVTLSCEQNLNHDAMYWYRQDPGQGLRLIYYSQIVNDFQKGDIAEGYSVSREKKESFPLTVTSAQKNPTAFYLCASSSDLHTQYFGPGTRLTVL.

This sequence joins TRBV27 and TRBJ2-2; TRBD1 is a possible D gene (6 bases). Germline V lookup: CDR1 MNHEY, CDR2 SMNVEV (reference sequence). Trimming removed 6 bases from V and 3 bases from J, with 14 bases in between. The CDR3 has 15 residues. The CDR3 here is CASRPGQQHTGELFF. The CDR3 coding sequence is TGTGCCAGCAGACCAGGACAGCAACACACCGGGGAGCTGTTTTTT.

The rearrangement links TRBV19 to TRBJ2-2; D is possibly TRBD1 or TRBD2 (5 bases each). The V gene lost 5 bases and the J gene lost 1 base, with 17 bases spanning the gap. The CDR3 is 17 amino acids. Germline V gene lookup returns CDR1 LNHDA and CDR2 SQIVND (reference sequence). CDR3 region: CASSRGADPWNTGELFF. CDR3 bases: TGTGCCAGTAGTCGAGGGGCCGACCCGTGGAACACCGGGGAGCTGTTTTTT.

The chain uses TRBV5-1 and TRBJ1-2, with 8 bases matching TRBD1. V dropped 4 bases and J dropped 3; count of bases not matched to a gene: 5. Per germline, CDR1 SGHRS and CDR2 YFSETQ. The CDR3 loop spans 14 amino acids. The CDR3 DNA is TGCGCCAGCAGCCCCCAGACAGGGGACTATGGCTACACCTTC. Residues: CASSPQTGDYGYTF.

DNA of the CDR3: TGTGCCAGCAGTAACACAGGGACTGGGGCCAACGTCCTGACTTTC. Translation: CASSNTGTGANVLTF. This rearrangement joins TRBV6-5 to TRBJ2-6; tentative D call: TRBD1 (6 bases). Germline lookup yields CDR1 MNHEY and CDR2 SVGAGI. The CDR3 covers 15 residues. Trimming took 5 bases from V and 2 from J, leaving 10 bases between them.

The chain is built from TRBV27 and TRBJ2-7; D is unclear. The germline V gene has CDR1 MNHEY and CDR2 SMNVEV (reference sequence). There are 13 residues in the CDR3. V shed 2 bases and J shed 1 base, with 6 bases lying between them. The CDR3 protein is CASSLGQSYEQYF. In DNA, the CDR3 is TGTGCCAGCAGTTTAGGGCAATCCTACGAGCAGTACTTC.

The gene calls are TRBV5-1 and TRBJ2-5; possible D gene TRBD1, 5 bases. This CDR3 contains 15 residues. Trimming stripped 0 bases from V and 3 bases from J, with 12 bases between. The germline CDR1 and CDR2 sequences are SGHRS and YFSETQ. The CDR3 sequence is CASSLVSGREETQYF. The CDR3 DNA follows: TGCGCCAGCAGCTTGGTATCCGGCAGGGAAGAGACCCAGTACTTC.

The chain employs TRBV30 and TRBJ1-6; D is possibly TRBD1 (6 bases). The CDR3 consists of 16 residues. Trimming took 3 bases from V and 2 from J, leaving 14 bases between them. Per the germline V gene, CDR1 is GTSNPN and CDR2 is SVGIG (reference sequence). CDR3 amino acids: CAWRGRGGTYNSPLHF. The CDR3 nucleotides are TGTGCCTGGAGGGGTAGAGGGGGGACCTATAATTCACCCCTCCACTTT.

V and J are TRBV6-6 and TRBJ1-2; D gene ambiguous. CDR3 size: 11 residues. Per the germline V gene, CDR1 is MNHNY and CDR2 is SVGAGI (reference sequence). Trimming took 3 bases from V and 4 from J, leaving 3 bases between them. DNA of the CDR3: TGTGCCAGCAGTTATAGCTATGGCTACACCTTC. Its protein product is CASSYSYGYTF.

The gene calls are TRBV30 and TRBJ1-3; no clear D. In germline, CDR1 is GTSNPN, CDR2 SVGIG (reference sequence). The CDR3 has 14 amino acids. V was pared by 2 bases and J by 0 bases, with 8 bases between. CDR3 in DNA: TGTGCCTGGAGTTCAAAATACTCTGGAAACACCATATATTTT. Its protein product is CAWSSKYSGNTIYF.

This chain connects TRBV15 to TRBJ1-4, with unresolved D. The germline V gene encodes CDR1 LNHNV and CDR2 YYDKDF (reference sequence). With 5 bases removed from V and 4 bases from J, the gap between germline ends came to 8 bases. There are 13 residues in the CDR3. The CDR3, as DNA: TGTGCCACCAGCCCCCAGCTTAATGAAAAACTGTTTTTT. Its protein product is CATSPQLNEKLFF.

The rearrangement links TRBV6-5 to TRBJ2-3; D remains unclear. There are 14 residues in the CDR3. Germline V gene data show CDR1 as MNHEY and CDR2 as SVGAGI. V lost 7 bases, J lost 1 base, and 12 bases lay in between. This CDR3 is CASMLGSRTDTQYF. The CDR3 nucleotides are TGTGCCAGCATGTTAGGCTCTCGCACAGATACGCAGTATTTT.

The chain recombines TRBV2 with TRBJ2-1; 8 bases are shared with TRBD2. The CDR3 contains 15 residues. Germline V gene sequence: CDR1 SNHLY, CDR2 FYNNEI. Trimming removed 4 bases from V and 4 bases from J; junction bases left unmatched: 6. CDR3 in DNA: TGTGCCAGCAGTGGACTACGGGAGGGGTACAATGAGCAGTTCTTC. Protein product: CASSGLREGYNEQFF.

A note on this clone: Other DNA sequences in the sample encode the same CDR3. The chain links TRBV6-5 to TRBJ1-1; D gene uncertain. V shed 0 bases and J shed 5 bases, with 7 bases lying between them. CDR1 is MNHEY and CDR2 is SVGAGI in the germline V gene. This CDR3 has 13 amino acids. The CDR3 DNA sequence: TGTGCCAGCAGTTACTCGCGCGGGACTGAAGCTTTCTTT. Translated: CASSYSRGTEAFF.

The chain joins TRBV30 to TRBJ1-2; TRBD1 agrees at 11 bases. Germline V lookup: CDR1 GTSNPN, CDR2 SVGIG (reference sequence). The CDR3 loop spans 12 amino acids. The junction had 3 bases not matched to a gene; V was cut back by 5 bases and J by 7 bases. The CDR3 coding sequence is TGTGCCTGGGGACAGGGGGCGGTTGGCTACACCTTC. It yields the protein CAWGQGAVGYTF.

The chain carries TRBV2 and TRBJ2-7; no definite D call. Trimming removed 8 bases at V and 5 bases at J, with 10 bases between. The CDR3 has 11 residues. Germline CDR1 SNHLY, CDR2 FYNNEI. CDR3 protein: CASAPENEQYF. CDR3 coding DNA: TGTGCCAGCGCACCGGAGAACGAGCAGTACTTC.

The chain uses TRBV9 and TRBJ2-2; D remains unclear. CDR1 SGDLS and CDR2 YYNGEE come from the germline V gene. V dropped 3 bases and J dropped 5 bases, with 20 bases sitting between them. This CDR3 has 17 residues. The CDR3 DNA follows: TGTGCCAGCAGCGCCTCCGACCCGCGGTTGGGTACCGGGGAGCTGTTTTTT. Amino acid sequence: CASSASDPRLGTGELFF.

The J gene is TRBJ1-1, the V gene TRBV19; 8 bases map to TRBD1. The CDR3 consists of 16 residues. Germline V CDR1 and CDR2: LNHDA, SQIVND (reference sequence). V shed 4 bases and J 2 bases; nucleotides not matched to a gene: 9. The CDR3 region is CASSSPNRGYNTEAFF. The DNA of the CDR3 is TGTGCCAGTAGTAGCCCCAACAGGGGGTATAACACTGAAGCTTTCTTT.

The rearrangement joins TRBV6-5 to TRBJ2-3, with D perhaps TRBD2 (6 bases). V was shortened by 2 bases and J by 0 bases, with 12 bases between the two germline ends. The CDR3 totals 16 residues. Germline V CDR1 and CDR2: MNHEY, SVGAGI. CDR3 DNA: TGTGCCAGCAGTTACCACGGGCGGGGCAGCACAGATACGCAGTATTTT. It is translated as CASSYHGRGSTDTQYF.

The chain uses TRBV7-2 and TRBJ2-7; TRBD2 matches at 7 bases. The V gene's germline CDR1 is SGHTA and CDR2 FQGNSA. V trimming: 3 bases; J trimming: 2 bases; junction bases outside the gene matches: 4. The CDR3 totals 14 residues. This chain's CDR3 is CASSFTSVPYEQYF. The CDR3 coding sequence is TGTGCCAGCAGCTTCACTAGCGTACCCTACGAGCAGTACTTC.

CDR3: CASSPPGATNEKLFF. As DNA, the CDR3 is TGTGCCAGCAGCCCCCCGGGGGCGACTAATGAAAAACTGTTTTTT. V gene TRBV6-5 combines with J gene TRBJ1-4; possible D gene TRBD1, 6 bases. Trimming pared 6 bases from V and 2 bases from J, leaving 13 bases between. CDR1 is MNHEY, CDR2 SVGAGI, per germline. CDR3 length equals 15 residues.

The chain is built from TRBV30 and TRBJ2-7, with TRBD1 as a possible D gene (6 bases). Trimming removed 2 bases from V and 2 bases from J, with 10 bases in between. The CDR3 spans 13 residues. The germline V gene has CDR1 GTSNPN and CDR2 SVGIG (reference sequence). The chain's CDR3 is CAWSRDIAYEQYF. The CDR3 nucleotides read TGTGCCTGGAGTAGGGACATTGCCTACGAGCAGTACTTC.